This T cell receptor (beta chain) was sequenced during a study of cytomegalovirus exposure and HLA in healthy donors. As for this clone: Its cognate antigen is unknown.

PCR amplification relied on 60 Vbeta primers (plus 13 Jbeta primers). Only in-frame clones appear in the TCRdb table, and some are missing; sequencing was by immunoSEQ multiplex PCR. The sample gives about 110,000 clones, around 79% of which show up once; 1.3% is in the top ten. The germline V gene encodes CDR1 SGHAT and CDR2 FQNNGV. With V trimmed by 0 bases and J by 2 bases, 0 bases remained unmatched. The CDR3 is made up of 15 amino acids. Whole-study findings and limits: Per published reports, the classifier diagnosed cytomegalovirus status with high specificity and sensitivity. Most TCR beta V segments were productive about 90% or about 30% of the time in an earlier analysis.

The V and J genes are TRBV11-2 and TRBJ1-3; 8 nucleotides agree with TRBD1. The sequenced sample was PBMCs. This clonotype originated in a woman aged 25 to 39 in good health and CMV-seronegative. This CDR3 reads CASSLDRGPGNTIYF. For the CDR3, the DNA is TGTGCCAGCAGCTTAGACAGGGGGCCTGGAAACACCATATATTTT.